This TCR beta chain originates from a study of spatial heterogeneity in lung cancer. Indicated time point: sample taken at primary tumor resection. A total of some 70 untreated early-stage non-small cell lung cancer patients served as donors. Whole RNA was taken from tumor, nontumor lung or frozen PBMC; it was then sequenced unsorted. The V gene lost 11 bases and the J gene lost 4 bases, with 13 bases spanning the gap. From germline, CDR1 is SEHNR and CDR2 FQNEAQ (reference sequence). CDR3 size: 12 residues. A distinct unique molecular identifier was carried by each TCR cDNA molecule. One entry per CDR3 protein results from TCRdb running MiXCR on the 5' RACE reads. The table lists tens of thousands of distinct CDR3 sequences, approximately 12% of them singletons, with approximately 39% in the top ten.

The V gene is TRBV7-9, the J gene TRBJ2-3, with a possible D match to TRBD1 (6 bases). Sample: PBMCs, taken at surgery. The receptor was derived from a male donor with early-stage non-small cell lung cancer. The CDR3 DNA reads as TGTGCCTTTCAGGGGCCACCAGATACGCAGTATTTT. This gives the protein CAFQGPPDTQYF.